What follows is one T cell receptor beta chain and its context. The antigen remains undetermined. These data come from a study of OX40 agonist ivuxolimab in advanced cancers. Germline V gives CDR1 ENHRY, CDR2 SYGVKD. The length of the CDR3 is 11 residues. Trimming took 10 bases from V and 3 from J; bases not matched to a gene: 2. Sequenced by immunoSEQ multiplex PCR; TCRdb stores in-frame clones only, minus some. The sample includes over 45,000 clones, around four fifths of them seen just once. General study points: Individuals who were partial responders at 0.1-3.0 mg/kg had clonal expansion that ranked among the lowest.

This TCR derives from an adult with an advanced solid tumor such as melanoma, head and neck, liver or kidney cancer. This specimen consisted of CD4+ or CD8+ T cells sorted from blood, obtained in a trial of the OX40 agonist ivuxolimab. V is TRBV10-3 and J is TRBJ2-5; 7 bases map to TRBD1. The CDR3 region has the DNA TGTGCCACCGGGACAGAAGAGACCCAGTACTTC. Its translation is CATGTEETQYF.